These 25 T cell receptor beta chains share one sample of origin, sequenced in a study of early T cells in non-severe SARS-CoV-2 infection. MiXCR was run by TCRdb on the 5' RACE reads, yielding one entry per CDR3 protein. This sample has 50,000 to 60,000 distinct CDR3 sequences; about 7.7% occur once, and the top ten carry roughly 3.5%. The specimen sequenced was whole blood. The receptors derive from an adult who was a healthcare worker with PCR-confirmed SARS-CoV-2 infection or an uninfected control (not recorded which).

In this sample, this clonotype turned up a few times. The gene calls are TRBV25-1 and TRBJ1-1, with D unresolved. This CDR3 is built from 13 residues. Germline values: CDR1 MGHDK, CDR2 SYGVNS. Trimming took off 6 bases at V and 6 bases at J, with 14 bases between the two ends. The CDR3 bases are TGTGCCAGCAGCCAAGACGGGCGGTCTGAAGCTTTCTTT. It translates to CASSQDGRSEAFF.

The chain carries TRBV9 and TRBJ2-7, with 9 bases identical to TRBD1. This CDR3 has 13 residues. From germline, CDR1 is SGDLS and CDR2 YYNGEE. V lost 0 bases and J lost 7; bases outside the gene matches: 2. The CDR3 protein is CASSVGGTGEQYF. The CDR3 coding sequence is TGTGCCAGCAGCGTAGGGGGGACAGGGGAGCAGTACTTC.

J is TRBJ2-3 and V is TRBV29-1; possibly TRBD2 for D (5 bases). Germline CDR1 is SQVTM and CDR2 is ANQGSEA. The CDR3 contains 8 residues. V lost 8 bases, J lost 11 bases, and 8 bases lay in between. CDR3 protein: CSPEGQYF. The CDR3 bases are TGCAGCCCCGAGGGGCAGTATTTT.

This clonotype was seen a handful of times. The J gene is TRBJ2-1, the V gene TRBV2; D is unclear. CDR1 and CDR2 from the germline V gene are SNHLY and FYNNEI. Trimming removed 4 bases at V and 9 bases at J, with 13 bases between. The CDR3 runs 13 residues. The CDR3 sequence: CASSGRQDGEQFF. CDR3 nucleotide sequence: TGTGCCAGCAGTGGACGCCAGGATGGTGAGCAGTTCTTC.

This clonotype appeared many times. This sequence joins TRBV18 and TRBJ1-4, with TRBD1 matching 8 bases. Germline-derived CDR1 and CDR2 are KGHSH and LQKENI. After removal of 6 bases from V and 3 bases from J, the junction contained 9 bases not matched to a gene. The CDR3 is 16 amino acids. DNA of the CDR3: TGTGCCAGCTCGATCCAGGGGGCGTTCTCTAATGAAAAACTGTTTTTT. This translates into CASSIQGAFSNEKLFF.

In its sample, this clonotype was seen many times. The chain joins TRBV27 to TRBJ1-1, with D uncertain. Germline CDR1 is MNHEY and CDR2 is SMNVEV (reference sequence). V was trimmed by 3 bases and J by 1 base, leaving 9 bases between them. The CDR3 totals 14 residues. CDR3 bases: TGTGCCAGCAGTTTGGCAGCCCCGAACACTGAAGCTTTCTTT. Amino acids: CASSLAAPNTEAFF.

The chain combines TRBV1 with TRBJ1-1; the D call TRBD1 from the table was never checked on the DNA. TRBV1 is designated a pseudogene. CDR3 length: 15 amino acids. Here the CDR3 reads CTSSQGPGEGTEAFF. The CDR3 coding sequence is TGCACCAGCAGCCAAGGACCGGGAGAAGGCACTGAAGCTTTCTTT.

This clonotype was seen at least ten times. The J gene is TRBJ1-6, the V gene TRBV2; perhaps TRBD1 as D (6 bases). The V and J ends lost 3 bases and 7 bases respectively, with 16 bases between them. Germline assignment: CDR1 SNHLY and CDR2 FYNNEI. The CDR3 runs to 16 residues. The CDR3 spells CASSDGSGDWNSPLHF. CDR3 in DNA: TGTGCCAGCAGTGACGGATCAGGGGATTGGAATTCACCCCTCCACTTT.

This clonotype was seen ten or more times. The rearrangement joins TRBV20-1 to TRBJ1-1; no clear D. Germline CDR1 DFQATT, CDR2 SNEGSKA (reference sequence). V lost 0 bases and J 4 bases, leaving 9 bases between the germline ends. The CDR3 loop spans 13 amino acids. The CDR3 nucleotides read TGCAGTGCTAGAGATCTCCGGGGCACTGAAGCTTTCTTT. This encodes CSARDLRGTEAFF.

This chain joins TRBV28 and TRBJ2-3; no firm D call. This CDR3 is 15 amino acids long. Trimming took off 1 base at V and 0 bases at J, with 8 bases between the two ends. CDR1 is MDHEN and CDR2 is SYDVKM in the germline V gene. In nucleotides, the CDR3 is TGTGCCAGCAGTTTATACGGGTCTAGCACAGATACGCAGTATTTT. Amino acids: CASSLYGSSTDTQYF.

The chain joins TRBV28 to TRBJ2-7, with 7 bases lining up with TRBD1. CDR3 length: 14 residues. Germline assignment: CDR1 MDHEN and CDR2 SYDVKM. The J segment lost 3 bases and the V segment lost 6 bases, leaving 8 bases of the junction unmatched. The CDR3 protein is CASRTRQGFYEQYF. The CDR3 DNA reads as TGTGCCAGCAGAACCAGACAGGGCTTCTACGAGCAGTACTTC. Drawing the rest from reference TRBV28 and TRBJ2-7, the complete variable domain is DVKVTQSSRYLVKRTGEKVFLECVQDMDHENMFWYRQDPGLGLRLIYFSYDVKMKEKGDIPEGYSVSREKKERFSLILESASTNQTSMYLCASRTRQGFYEQYFGPGTRLTVT.

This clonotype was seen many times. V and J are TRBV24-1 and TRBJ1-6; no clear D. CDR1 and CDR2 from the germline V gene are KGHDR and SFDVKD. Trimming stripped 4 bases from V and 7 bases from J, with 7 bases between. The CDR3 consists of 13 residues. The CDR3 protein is CATSEAGNSPLHF. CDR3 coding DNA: TGTGCCACCAGTGAGGCCGGAAATTCACCCCTCCACTTT.

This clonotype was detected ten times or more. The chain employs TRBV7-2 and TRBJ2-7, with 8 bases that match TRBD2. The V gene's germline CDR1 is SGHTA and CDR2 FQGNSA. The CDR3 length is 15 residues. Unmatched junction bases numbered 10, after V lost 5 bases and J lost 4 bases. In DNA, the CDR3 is TGTGCCAGCAGCATTCCCGGGACTAGAGGTTACGAGCAGTACTTC. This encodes CASSIPGTRGYEQYF.

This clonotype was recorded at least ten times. In DNA form, the CDR3 reads TGTGCCAGCAGCCAAGACCTAGCGACTAGCACAGATACGCAGTATTTT. Its translation is CASSQDLATSTDTQYF. The genes are TRBV3-1 and TRBJ2-3, with a tentative D call TRBD2 (6 bases). This CDR3 is 16 amino acids long. Germline V lookup: CDR1 LGHDT, CDR2 YNNKEL (reference sequence). V dropped 0 bases and J dropped 0 bases, with 10 bases sitting between them.

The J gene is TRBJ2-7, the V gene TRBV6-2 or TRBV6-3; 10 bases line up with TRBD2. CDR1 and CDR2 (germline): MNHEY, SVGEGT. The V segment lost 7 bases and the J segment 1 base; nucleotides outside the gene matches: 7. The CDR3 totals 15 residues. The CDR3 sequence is CASTPSGSPSYEQYF. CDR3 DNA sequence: TGTGCCAGCACCCCTAGCGGGAGCCCATCCTACGAGCAGTACTTC.

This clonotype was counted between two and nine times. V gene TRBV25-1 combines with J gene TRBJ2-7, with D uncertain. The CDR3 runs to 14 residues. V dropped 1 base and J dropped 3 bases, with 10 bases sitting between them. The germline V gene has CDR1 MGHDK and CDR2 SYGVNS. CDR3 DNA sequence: TGTGCCAGCAGTGAATCCCTTTCCCTCTACGAGCAGTACTTC. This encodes CASSESLSLYEQYF.

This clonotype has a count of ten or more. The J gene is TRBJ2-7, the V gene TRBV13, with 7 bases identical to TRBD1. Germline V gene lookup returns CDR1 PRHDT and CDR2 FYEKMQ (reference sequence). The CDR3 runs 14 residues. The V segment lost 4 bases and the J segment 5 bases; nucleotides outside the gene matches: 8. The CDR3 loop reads CASSSPTGIHEQYF. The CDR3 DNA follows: TGTGCCAGCAGCTCCCCGACAGGGATCCACGAGCAGTACTTC.

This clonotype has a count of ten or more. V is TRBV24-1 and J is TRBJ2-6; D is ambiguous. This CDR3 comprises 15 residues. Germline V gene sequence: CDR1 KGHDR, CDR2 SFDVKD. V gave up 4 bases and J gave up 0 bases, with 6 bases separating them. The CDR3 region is CATSDSFSGANVLTF. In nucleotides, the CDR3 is TGTGCCACCAGTGACTCCTTCTCTGGGGCCAACGTCCTGACTTTC.

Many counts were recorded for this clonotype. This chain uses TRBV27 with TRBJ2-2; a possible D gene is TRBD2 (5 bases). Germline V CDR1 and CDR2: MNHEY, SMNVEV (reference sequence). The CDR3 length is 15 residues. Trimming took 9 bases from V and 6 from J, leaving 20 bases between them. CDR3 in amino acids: CASSYWSSRSGELFF. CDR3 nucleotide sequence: TGTGCCAGTTCCTATTGGTCTAGCCGGTCCGGGGAGCTGTTTTTT.

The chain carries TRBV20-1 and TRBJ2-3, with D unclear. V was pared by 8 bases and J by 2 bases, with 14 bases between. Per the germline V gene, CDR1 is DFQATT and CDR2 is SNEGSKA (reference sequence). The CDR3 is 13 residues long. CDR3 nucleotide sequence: TGCAGTCCAAGAAAGGGTGACACAGATACGCAGTATTTT. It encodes CSPRKGDTDTQYF.

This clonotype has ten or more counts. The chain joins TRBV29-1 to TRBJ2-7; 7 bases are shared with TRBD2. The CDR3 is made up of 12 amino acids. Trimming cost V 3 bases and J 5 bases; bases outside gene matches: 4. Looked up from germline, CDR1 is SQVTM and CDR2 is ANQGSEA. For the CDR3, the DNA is TGCAGCGTTGACCTAGCGGAGAACGAGCAGTACTTC. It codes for CSVDLAENEQYF.

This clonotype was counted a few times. Here the CDR3 reads CASSLLRDSRGYTF. Written as DNA, the CDR3 is TGTGCCAGCAGTTTACTCCGGGACAGCCGAGGCTACACCTTC. The rearrangement links TRBV12-3 or TRBV12-4 to TRBJ1-2, with 7 nucleotides matching TRBD1. CDR3 length: 14 amino acids. After removal of 2 bases from V and 8 bases from J, the junction contained 8 bases not matched to a gene.

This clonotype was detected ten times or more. The CDR3 sequence: CASSQDSKETQYF. The CDR3 coding sequence is TGTGCCAGCAGCCAAGACTCGAAAGAGACCCAGTACTTC. J is TRBJ2-5 and V is TRBV14; no clear D gene. The CDR3 extends over 13 amino acids. Trimming cost V 0 bases and J 3 bases, with 5 bases left between them. The germline CDR1 and CDR2 sequences are SGHDN and FVKESK.

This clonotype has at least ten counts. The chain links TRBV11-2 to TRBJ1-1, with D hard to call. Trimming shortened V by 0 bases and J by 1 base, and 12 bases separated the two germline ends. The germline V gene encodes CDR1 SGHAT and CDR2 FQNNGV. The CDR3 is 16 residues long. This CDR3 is CASSLEWGRSNTEAFF. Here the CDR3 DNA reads TGTGCCAGCAGCTTAGAATGGGGAAGGTCGAACACTGAAGCTTTCTTT.

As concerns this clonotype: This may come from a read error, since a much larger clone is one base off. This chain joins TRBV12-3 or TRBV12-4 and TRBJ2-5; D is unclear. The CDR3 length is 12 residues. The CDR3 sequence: CASCLRRETQYF. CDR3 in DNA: TGTGCCAGCTGTTTAAGGAGAGAGACCCAGTACTTC.